The source of this T cell receptor beta chain is a study of beta chain features in type 1 diabetes. From germline, CDR1 is GTSNPN and CDR2 SVGIG (reference sequence). This CDR3 spans 13 amino acids. V shed 6 bases and J 3 bases; nucleotides not matched to a gene: 7. Details on this clone: Its antigen is currently unknown.

Findings and caveats of the study: Moderate but significant shortening of TCRB CDR3s was recorded in all four CD4+ subsets from Type 1 diabetes patients.

Investigators reverse transcribed all isolated RNA, so they sequenced expressed TCRB transcripts. Libraries were prepared by immunoSEQ multiplex PCR; TCRdb keeps only in-frame clonotypes and omits some of them. The sample records over 650,000 clones, about an eighth being singletons. The sequence was obtained from a man between 18 and 29 years old with type 1 diabetes. Sequenced sample: naive CD4+ T cells from blood. V and J are TRBV30 and TRBJ1-2; 7 bases match TRBD1. CDR3 protein: CACATGSDYGYTF. The CDR3 DNA sequence: TGTGCCTGCGCGACAGGGAGCGACTATGGCTACACCTTC.